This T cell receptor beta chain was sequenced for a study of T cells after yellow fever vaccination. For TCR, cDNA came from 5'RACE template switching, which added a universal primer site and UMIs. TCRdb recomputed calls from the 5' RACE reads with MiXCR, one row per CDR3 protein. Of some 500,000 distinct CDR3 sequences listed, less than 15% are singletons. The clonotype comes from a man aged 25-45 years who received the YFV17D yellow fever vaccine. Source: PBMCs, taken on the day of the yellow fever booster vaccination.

The CDR3 sequence is CAISGTDFYEQYF. The CDR3 nucleotides are TGTGCCATCAGTGGGACAGATTTCTACGAGCAGTACTTC. The gene calls are TRBV10-3 and TRBJ2-7; possibly TRBD1 for D (6 bases). Looked up from germline, CDR1 is ENHRY and CDR2 is SYGVKD. V was pared by 4 bases and J by 3 bases, with 10 bases between. The CDR3 is made up of 13 amino acids.